This entry lists 6 T cell receptor beta chains sequenced from one sample in a study of T cells in localized non-small cell lung cancer. Profiled with immunoSEQ multiplex PCR; TCRdb holds only in-frame clones, not every one. The sample includes about 41,000 clones, about nine tenths of them seen just once. Sequencing was performed on peripheral blood, taken before any cancer treatment. These receptors all stem from a female donor aged 60 or older with stage I squamous cell lung carcinoma.

Only a few counts were recorded for this clone. This chain uses TRBV2 with TRBJ2-1; 10 bases fit TRBD2. The V and J ends lost 10 bases and 9 bases, in that order; junction bases with no gene match: 12. CDR1 and CDR2 (germline): SNHLY, FYNNEI. The CDR3 covers 14 residues. DNA for the CDR3: TGTGCCAAAAGTAGCGGGAGGTCCGGGGGTGAGCAGTTCTTC. Translation: CAKSSGRSGGEQFF.

This clone showed up just once. This sequence joins TRBV5-3 and TRBJ2-1; 11 bases are a match to TRBD2. TRBV5-3 falls under the ORF class, with uncertain function. J lost 1 base, V lost 0 bases, and 9 bases had no gene match. This CDR3 has 19 amino acids. The DNA for the CDR3 is TGTGCCAGAAGCTTGGAAACTAGCGGGAGATCGGCATCCTACAATGAGCAGTTCTTC. Its translation is CARSLETSGRSASYNEQFF.

This chain joins TRBV5-1 and TRBJ2-3; 12 nucleotides agree with TRBD1. The CDR3 covers 15 residues. Germline V lookup: CDR1 SGHRS, CDR2 YFSETQ. The V gene end was trimmed by 2 bases and the J gene end by 8 bases; junction bases not matched to a gene: 6. In nucleotides, the CDR3 is TGCGCCAGCAGCTTTGGGGGACAGGGGGCCGGTACGCAGTATTTT. This codes for CASSFGGQGAGTQYF.

This sequence joins TRBV5-1 and TRBJ2-2; the match to TRBD2 covers 7 bases. Germline CDR1 and CDR2: SGHRS and YFSETQ. This CDR3 spans 14 amino acids. The V and J ends lost 6 bases and 5 bases, in that order; junction bases with no gene match: 7. The CDR3 is CASKGGSGTGELFF. The DNA for the CDR3 is TGCGCCAGCAAGGGCGGGAGTGGGACCGGGGAGCTGTTTTTT.

The chain uses TRBV7-2 and TRBJ1-3; D gene uncertain. V lost 5 bases, J lost 10 bases, and 15 bases lay in between. The CDR3 loop spans 13 amino acids. Germline-derived CDR1 and CDR2 are SGHTA and FQGNSA. Here the CDR3 reads CASSPPPMRTIYF. In DNA form, the CDR3 reads TGTGCCAGCAGCCCCCCCCCGATGAGGACCATATATTTT.

The chain uses TRBV5-4 and TRBJ1-3, with a weak D call TRBD1 (6 bases). Between the trimmed V and J ends, which lost 4 bases and 2 bases, there was a span of 13 bases. The CDR3 length is 15 residues. In germline, CDR1 is SGHNT, CDR2 YYREEE (reference sequence). For the CDR3, the DNA is TGTGCCAGCAGCCAAGGGACACTTCCTGGAAACACCATATATTTT. Amino acid sequence: CASSQGTLPGNTIYF.